These T cell receptor beta chains were read from a single sample in a study of control samples from healthy donors and cancer patients. Profiled with immunoSEQ multiplex PCR; TCRdb holds only in-frame clones, not every one. This sample has 350,000 to 450,000 clones, with 80% to 95% found just once. Material: PBMCs. The receptor set was obtained from a man aged 35 to 55 with head and neck cancer. The CDR3 runs from the conserved cysteine through the conserved F or W. A D gene is named only where the DNA matches it firmly. For some rows the clone size is stated as once, few or many, or as a class when expanded; others skip it.

TRBV15	-	-	TRBJ2-3	CATSRDTGGPARDTQYF	TGTGCCACCAGCAGAGATACCGGCGGGCCGGCCAGAGATACGCAGTATTTT
TRBV5-1	-	once	TRBJ1-2	CASSLERGMNYGYTF	TGCGCCAGCAGCTTGGAGAGAGGAATGAACTATGGCTACACCTTC
TRBV7-2	-	-	TRBJ1-1	CASSFPGTEMGAFF	TGTGCCAGCAGCTTCCCCGGGACGGAGATGGGAGCTTTCTTT
TRBV6-5	TRBD1	-	TRBJ1-5	CASRTPGQGYQPQHF	TGTGCCAGCAGAACCCCGGGACAGGGATATCAGCCCCAGCATTTT
TRBV7-9	TRBD1	-	TRBJ2-7	CASSGTASSYEQYF	TGTGCCAGCAGCGGGACAGCGAGCTCCTACGAGCAGTACTTC
TRBV29-1	-	-	TRBJ2-7	CSVSRNEEQYF	TGCAGCGTTTCCAGGAACGAGGAGCAGTACTTC
TRBV4-1	-	-	TRBJ1-2	CASSQRGNYGYTF	TGCGCCAGCAGCCAAAGGGGTAACTATGGCTACACCTTC
TRBV28	-	-	TRBJ1-4	CASRIQGFSEKLFF	TGTGCCAGCAGAATTCAGGGTTTTAGTGAAAAACTGTTTTTT
TRBV28	-	-	TRBJ2-3	CASTPRGAPESDTQYF	TGTGCCAGCACCCCCCGGGGGGCCCCCGAGTCAGATACGCAGTATTTT
TRBV19	-	-	TRBJ2-7	CASSIGSQVNEQYF	TGTGCCAGTAGTATAGGGTCCCAGGTGAACGAGCAGTACTTC
TRBV4-3	-	-	TRBJ1-1	CASSQVIGRAVEAFF	TGCGCCAGCAGCCAAGTTATCGGAAGGGCGGTTGAAGCTTTCTTT
TRBV2	TRBD2	-	TRBJ2-1	CASSEALTSGRVEQFF	TGTGCCAGCAGTGAAGCGCTAACTAGCGGGAGAGTTGAGCAGTTCTTC
TRBV6-2/TRBV6-3	-	-	TRBJ1-1	CASSYGGTLEAFF	TGTGCCAGCAGTTACGGGGGGACTCTTGAAGCTTTCTTT
TRBV19	TRBD1	-	TRBJ1-5	CATTRADRGLNQPQHF	TGTGCCACCACCCGGGCCGACAGGGGACTCAATCAGCCCCAGCATTTT
TRBV5-4	-	-	TRBJ1-1	CASSLAGNTEAFF	TGTGCCAGCAGCTTAGCAGGGAACACTGAAGCTTTCTTT
TRBV7-2	-	once	TRBJ1-3	CASSLQSRMGNTIYF	TGTGCCAGCAGCTTACAGAGCAGAATGGGAAACACCATATATTTT
TRBV19	TRBD1	few	TRBJ1-2	CASSISGRGAFGYGYTF	TGTGCCAGTAGTATATCGGGCAGGGGGGCCTTTGGCTATGGCTACACCTTC
TRBV2	-	once	TRBJ2-7	CASSVGAYEQYF	TGTGCCAGCAGTGTGGGCGCCTACGAGCAGTACTTC